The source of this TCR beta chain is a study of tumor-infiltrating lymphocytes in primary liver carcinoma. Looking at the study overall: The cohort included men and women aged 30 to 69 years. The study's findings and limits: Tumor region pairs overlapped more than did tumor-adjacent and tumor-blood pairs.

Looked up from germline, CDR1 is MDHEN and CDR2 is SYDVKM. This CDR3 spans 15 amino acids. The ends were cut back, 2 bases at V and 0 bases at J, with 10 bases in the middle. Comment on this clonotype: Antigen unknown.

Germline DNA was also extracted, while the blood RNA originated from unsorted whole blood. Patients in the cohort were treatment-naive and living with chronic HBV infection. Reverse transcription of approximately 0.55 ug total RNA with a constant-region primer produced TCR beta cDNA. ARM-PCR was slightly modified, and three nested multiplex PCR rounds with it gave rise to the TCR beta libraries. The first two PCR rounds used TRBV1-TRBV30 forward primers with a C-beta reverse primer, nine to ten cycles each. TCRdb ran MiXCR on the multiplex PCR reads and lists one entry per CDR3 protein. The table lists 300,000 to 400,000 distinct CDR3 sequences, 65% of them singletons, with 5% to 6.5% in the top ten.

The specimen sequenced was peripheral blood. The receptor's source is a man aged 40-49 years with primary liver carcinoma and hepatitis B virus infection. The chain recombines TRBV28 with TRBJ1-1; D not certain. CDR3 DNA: TGTGCCAGCAGTTTACACCTTTCGATGAACACTGAAGCTTTCTTT. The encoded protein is CASSLHLSMNTEAFF.